The clone carrying this TCR beta chain was observed a few times. The antigen is unknown. Expressed TCRB transcripts were sequenced, since all the RNA that had been isolated was reverse transcribed. Samples of naive, central memory and regulatory T cells yielded a mean of about 3.57 million reads. Generated by immunoSEQ multiplex PCR, the TCRdb table keeps only in-frame clones and is missing some. The sample shows approximately 260,000 clones, roughly 22% of them seen only once. The record originates from a study of beta chain features in type 1 diabetes. Study findings and constraints: Insertion counts at VDJ junctions were lower in type 1 diabetes patients, who also showed more deletions there. Type 1 diabetes patients showed a moderate but significant shortening of TCRB CDR3s in all four CD4+ subsets.

Material for sequencing was naive CD4+ T cells from blood. The receptor was isolated from a woman in her 40s with type 1 diabetes.

Written as DNA, the CDR3 is TGTGCCAGCAGCCTACAGGGATTCGGCGAAAAACTGTTTTTT. Translating it yields CASSLQGFGEKLFF. The rearrangement links TRBV7-9 to TRBJ1-4, with D possibly matching TRBD1 (6 bases). The CDR3 covers 14 residues. V gave up 5 bases and J gave up 8 bases, with 15 bases separating them. Per germline, CDR1 SEHNR and CDR2 FQNEAQ (reference sequence).